This T cell receptor (beta chain) was retrieved from a study of blood T cell repertoires in COVID-19. Across the whole study: COVID-19 samples collected from the United States, Italy and Spain covered acute and convalescent phases. T cells, B-cell-depleted T cells, or PBMCs supplied cDNA or gDNA.

Those enrolled in Seattle joined during active infection and were followed longitudinally afterward. How the authors handled the data: Cell counts per sample came from amplifying reference gene primers. Data came from immunoSEQ multiplex PCR; TCRdb stores just in-frame clones and leaves some out. For V, J and clone size, that table is used; D and trimming come from the DNA. The sample shows 350,000 to 400,000 clones, about 86% of them seen only once. What was sequenced was peripheral blood. This TCR was recovered from a woman aged 60 to 75 with COVID-19, enrolled during active disease.

CDR3 sequence reads: CASSYSLAGGRETQYF. In DNA, the CDR3 is TGTGCCAGCAGTTACTCCCTAGCGGGGGGGCGGGAGACCCAGTACTTC. The genes are TRBV6-5 and TRBJ2-5; 12 nucleotides line up with TRBD2. Germline lookup yields CDR1 MNHEY and CDR2 SVGAGI. The ends lost 0 bases at V and 5 bases at J; junction bases unmatched: 4. The CDR3 spans 16 residues.